Sequencing of this TCR beta chain was carried out in a study of T-cell memory formation after mild COVID-19. Overall study context: Largely donor-specific sequence clusters came from a couple of donors.

The CDR3 extends over 16 amino acids. From germline, CDR1 is KGHDR and CDR2 SFDVKD. Deletions cut 1 base from V and 5 bases from J, with 14 bases between. Amplification by 5'RACE using constant-segment primers produced TCR alpha and TCR beta cDNA libraries that carried sample barcodes and UMIs. Each CDR3 protein gets one entry after TCRdb re-called the 5' RACE reads with MiXCR. Of roughly 450,000 distinct CDR3 sequences listed, about 20% are singletons. Sequencing was performed on PBMCs or a T cell subset sorted from them (not recorded which). The source of this sequence is an adult woman who had mild COVID-19 (a few samples of this study predate the infection). Cell type and time point are not known. V and J are TRBV24-1 and TRBJ2-1; D is unclear. The CDR3 bases are TGTGCCACCAGTGATTTCTTCTACTCAGTAAACAATGAGCAGTTCTTC. Translating gives CATSDFFYSVNNEQFF.